The next 9 T cell receptor beta chains were all read from a single sample in a study of control samples from healthy donors and cancer patients. The data were produced by immunoSEQ multiplex PCR, yet TCRdb's version contains in-frame clones alone and is incomplete. This table holds about 410,000 clones, 80% to 95% found once. The specimen sequenced was PBMCs. Receptors originate from a man in his forties with head and neck cancer.

This chain connects TRBV2 to TRBJ2-1, with 7 bases aligning to TRBD1. J was trimmed by 6 bases and V by 5 bases; bases with no gene match: 13. Per germline, CDR1 SNHLY and CDR2 FYNNEI. CDR3 size: 16 residues. CDR3 bases: TGTGCCAGCAGTCCAGACAGGGTGGGGTATAGCAATGAGCAGTTCTTC. Protein product: CASSPDRVGYSNEQFF.

V is TRBV2 and J is TRBJ2-5; 9 nucleotides line up with TRBD1. CDR3 length equals 12 residues. J was trimmed by 4 bases and V by 6 bases; bases with no gene match: 0. Germline V lookup: CDR1 SNHLY, CDR2 FYNNEI. Here the CDR3 reads CASRTGGETQYF. In nucleotides, the CDR3 is TGTGCCAGCAGGACAGGGGGAGAGACCCAGTACTTC.

The chain uses TRBV29-1 and TRBJ1-1; the D is unclear. The length of the CDR3 is 12 residues. Germline CDR1 reads SQVTM; CDR2 reads ANQGSEA. V lost 7 bases and J 6 bases, leaving 15 bases between the germline ends. The CDR3, as DNA: TGCAGCGCTGAGGCGGGTTTCGCTGAAGCTTTCTTT. Amino acid sequence: CSAEAGFAEAFF.

V and J are TRBV10-3 and TRBJ2-7, with D uncertain. Germline-derived CDR1 and CDR2 are ENHRY and SYGVKD. The V and J ends lost 0 bases and 1 base respectively, with 1 base between them. This CDR3 comprises 12 residues. CDR3 protein: CAISESSYEQYF. For the CDR3, the DNA is TGTGCCATCAGTGAGTCTTCCTACGAGCAGTACTTC.

V usage is TRBV9 and J usage is TRBJ2-2; D perhaps matches TRBD1 (7 bases). Trimming removed 7 bases from V and 8 bases from J, with 21 bases in between. The CDR3 contains 15 residues. Germline CDR1 reads SGDLS; CDR2 reads YYNGEE. This CDR3 is CASHAGQSETGELFF. The CDR3 DNA reads TGTGCCAGCCATGCGGGACAGTCTGAAACAGGGGAGCTGTTTTTT.

V and J are TRBV28 and TRBJ2-5; TRBD1 matches at 9 bases. Looked up from germline, CDR1 is MDHEN and CDR2 is SYDVKM. The J segment lost 4 bases and the V segment lost 3 bases, leaving 6 bases of the junction unmatched. This CDR3 spans 15 amino acids. The CDR3 DNA sequence: TGTGCCAGCAGTTTCTCTGGGACAGGGTTAGAGACCCAGTACTTC. Translation gives CASSFSGTGLETQYF.

V gene TRBV4-2 combines with J gene TRBJ1-1; D is undetermined. There are 14 residues in the CDR3. With 0 bases removed from V and 9 bases from J, the gap between germline ends came to 14 bases. Germline V gene lookup returns CDR1 LGHNA and CDR2 YNFKEQ. In nucleotides, the CDR3 is TGTGCCAGCAGCCAAGACCCCCTAGAACCTCAAGCTTTCTTT. Translated: CASSQDPLEPQAFF.

Notes on this clone: Sequence at one end of the junction differs from germline and may be a read error. The chain links TRBV5-8 to TRBJ1-4, with D unclear. The germline CDR1 and CDR2 sequences are SGHTS and YDEGEE. The CDR3 spans 11 residues. CDR3 sequence: CASSLRFVGPF. CDR3 nucleotide sequence: TGTGCCAGCAGCTTGAGGTTCGTCGGACCTTTT.

CDR3 bases: TGTGCCAGCAGCTTACCGGGACGCAATCAGCCCCAGCATTTT. Protein sequence: CASSLPGRNQPQHF. The V gene is TRBV5-6, the J gene TRBJ1-5; possibly TRBD1 for D (5 bases). V shed 2 bases and J shed 2 bases, with 8 bases lying between them. Germline V CDR1 and CDR2: SGHDT, YYEEEE. This CDR3 contains 14 residues.